This section outlines one T cell receptor (beta chain) sequence together with its context. The target antigen is unknown. The data were obtained in a study of T cell responses to AZD1222 COVID-19 vaccine. In the study overall: Pooled together were second doses at about 4 or about 12 weeks.

Study outcomes and limitations: Reports indicate that nearly half of spike-specific TCRs are directed at unmutated variant regions. Repertoires were obtained solely post-peak T cell response. Donors were largely white British and mainly female; clonal diversity was possibly underestimated.

Germline CDR1 is SGHRS and CDR2 is YFSETQ. V was trimmed by 1 base and J by 2 bases, leaving 5 bases between them. This CDR3 is 13 amino acids long. Libraries were prepared by immunoSEQ multiplex PCR; TCRdb keeps only in-frame clonotypes and omits some of them. The table lists over 90,000 clones, around 92% of them singletons. The sequence derives from an adult in good health. The gene calls are TRBV5-1 and TRBJ2-3, with no clear D. The starting material was peripheral blood, obtained on day 0 of AZD1222 vaccination. The CDR3 region has the DNA TGCGCCAGCAGCTTGCAGGACACAGATACGCAGTATTTT. It yields the protein CASSLQDTDTQYF.